The 15 T cell receptor beta chains given below trace back to one sample, sequenced in a study of T-cell reconstitution after alpha-beta-depleted transplantation in children. Preparation of the TCRbeta library was carried out with unique molecular identifiers. Each CDR3 protein gets one entry after TCRdb re-called the PCR reads with MiXCR. The profile shows around 400,000 distinct CDR3 sequences, over 20% of them singletons. The starting material was PBMCs from the stem cell graft donor, obtained from the stem cell graft. These receptors all come from a human donor who donated a stem cell graft to a child with acute myeloid leukemia.

This chain connects TRBV5-1 to TRBJ2-5, with 7 positions matching TRBD2. The ends lost 4 bases at V and 7 bases at J; junction bases unmatched: 7. CDR1 is SGHRS and CDR2 is YFSETQ in the germline V gene. The length of the CDR3 is 13 residues. In nucleotides, the CDR3 is TGCGCCAGCAGCCTCGAAGGGGAGGGGACCCAGTACTTC. Protein: CASSLEGEGTQYF.

This clonotype was observed a handful of times. V gene TRBV12-3 or TRBV12-4 combines with J gene TRBJ2-2; D gene ambiguous. The CDR3 consists of 18 residues. V lost 5 bases and J 0 bases, leaving 19 bases between the germline ends. The DNA of the CDR3 is TGTGCCAGCAGTCCCCGACACCTTACAGCAGCGAACACCGGGGAGCTGTTTTTT. Residues: CASSPRHLTAANTGELFF.

Only a few counts were recorded for this clonotype. This rearrangement joins TRBV12-3 or TRBV12-4 to TRBJ2-3, with 11 positions matching TRBD2. This CDR3 is built from 16 residues. V dropped 3 bases and J dropped 2; count of bases not matched to a gene: 4. The DNA of the CDR3 is TGTGCCAGCAGTTTGGGGACTAGCGGATTCACAGATACGCAGTATTTT. Residues: CASSLGTSGFTDTQYF.

This clonotype was recorded a few times. This CDR3 reads CASSYDRGPGNTIYF. CDR3 sequence (DNA): TGTGCCAGCAGTTACGACAGGGGGCCTGGAAACACCATATATTTT. The chain has TRBV6-5 and TRBJ1-3; 10 bases align to TRBD1. The CDR3 contains 15 residues. After removal of 2 bases from V and 2 bases from J, the junction contained 0 bases not matched to a gene. Germline CDR1 reads MNHEY; CDR2 reads SVGAGI.

The chain employs TRBV9 and TRBJ2-7; TRBD2 agrees at 10 bases. This CDR3 spans 15 amino acids. The V and J ends lost 3 bases and 6 bases, in that order; junction bases with no gene match: 9. Germline V gives CDR1 SGDLS, CDR2 YYNGEE. The CDR3 spells CASSAGGGLALEQYF. CDR3 nucleotides: TGTGCCAGCAGCGCGGGTGGGGGACTAGCGCTCGAGCAGTACTTC.

This clonotype was counted a few times. V is TRBV29-1 and J is TRBJ2-3, with D possibly matching TRBD2 (6 bases). V was cut by 8 bases and J by 9 bases, with 9 bases left in between. Germline values: CDR1 SQVTM, CDR2 ANQGSEA. The CDR3 spans 9 residues. The CDR3 DNA reads as TGCAGCCCGGGGGTAACGCAGTATTTT. This encodes CSPGVTQYF.

The sample holds a few counts of this clonotype. The chain carries TRBV7-2 and TRBJ1-1; the D gene is possibly TRBD1 (6 bases). The CDR3 sequence is 13 residues long. V was clipped by 7 bases and J by 4 bases, with 13 bases between them. Per germline, CDR1 SGHTA and CDR2 FQGNSA. DNA of the CDR3: TGTGCCAGCACCACAGGGTTGACCACTGAAGCTTTCTTT. Translated: CASTTGLTTEAFF.

At least ten counts were recorded for this clonotype. The chain is built from TRBV20-1 and TRBJ2-7; 9 nucleotides agree with TRBD2. The length of the CDR3 is 13 residues. V shed 6 bases, J shed 5 bases, and the junction held 8 bases outside the gene matches. CDR1 DFQATT and CDR2 SNEGSKA come from the germline V gene (reference sequence). The CDR3 is CSAPTSGRDEQYF. CDR3 bases: TGCAGTGCCCCGACTAGCGGAAGGGACGAGCAGTACTTC.

V and J are TRBV7-2 and TRBJ2-1; D call uncertain. The CDR3 contains 13 residues. Trimming took 5 bases from V and 16 from J, leaving 21 bases between them. CDR1 and CDR2 (germline): SGHTA, FQGNSA. CDR3: CASSTQGKSGHFF. The DNA for the CDR3 is TGTGCCAGCAGCACCCAAGGAAAGTCGGGTCATTTCTTC.

This clonotype was found a few times. The chain links TRBV20-1 to TRBJ2-2; tentative D call: TRBD1 (6 bases). CDR1 is DFQATT and CDR2 is SNEGSKA in the germline V gene (reference sequence). Trimming took off 5 bases at V and 6 bases at J, with 16 bases between the two ends. The CDR3 extends over 14 amino acids. CDR3 DNA: TGCAGTGCTCATGGACAGAAGAGAGCCGGGGAGCTGTTTTTT. Amino acid sequence: CSAHGQKRAGELFF.

This clonotype came up a few times. The chain joins TRBV29-1 to TRBJ2-5, with 9 nucleotides matching TRBD1. CDR1 and CDR2 from the germline V gene are SQVTM and ANQGSEA. The CDR3 has 13 residues. Trimming at V came to 6 bases and at J to 4 bases, leaving 6 bases not matched to a gene. CDR3 in amino acids: CSVTGGRLETQYF. CDR3 DNA: TGCAGCGTCACAGGGGGCAGGCTAGAGACCCAGTACTTC.

In its sample, this clonotype was seen many times. The V gene is TRBV6-1, the J gene TRBJ1-1; perhaps TRBD1 as D (5 bases). CDR3 length: 15 residues. The ends were cut back, 8 bases at V and 0 bases at J, with 16 bases in the middle. The germline V gene encodes CDR1 MNHNS and CDR2 SASEGT. The CDR3 DNA follows: TGTGCCAGCCACCGGCAGGGAGGGATGAACACTGAAGCTTTCTTT. Amino acid sequence: CASHRQGGMNTEAFF.

This chain uses TRBV25-1 with TRBJ2-3; no reliable D call. This CDR3 region has 12 residues. From germline, CDR1 is MGHDK and CDR2 SYGVNS. The germline V and J ends were trimmed by 11 bases and 4 bases, with 13 bases remaining between them. The CDR3 nucleotides are TGTGCCGGTTTTTCAGAGTCAGATACGCAGTATTTT. Its translation is CAGFSESDTQYF.

This clonotype was found many times. This rearrangement joins TRBV29-1 to TRBJ2-7, with 9 bases fitting TRBD2. The CDR3 is made up of 14 amino acids. Trimming removed 3 bases from V and 4 bases from J; junction bases left unmatched: 7. Germline values: CDR1 SQVTM, CDR2 ANQGSEA. The CDR3 nucleotides are TGCAGCGTTGATATAGCGGGAGTCGGGTACGAGCAGTACTTC. Its translation: CSVDIAGVGYEQYF.

This clonotype was recorded at least ten times. This chain uses TRBV28 with TRBJ1-1, with a possible D match to TRBD1 (5 bases). Per germline, CDR1 MDHEN and CDR2 SYDVKM. Deletions cut 3 bases from V and 1 base from J, with 9 bases between. The CDR3 has 14 amino acids. DNA of the CDR3: TGTGCCAGCAGTTTCCAGGGCGGGAACACTGAAGCTTTCTTT. Its translation: CASSFQGGNTEAFF.